This T cell receptor (beta chain) was captured in a study of molecular identifiers for immune sequencing clone quantification. Study-wide findings and caveats: Spiked Jurkat TCR RNA equivalent to one cell reportedly surfaced among roughly 1 million naive cells.

Preparation methods for the bulk TCR libraries were those previously described, with listed TCR primers. TCRdb independently ran MiXCR on the PCR reads; one entry per CDR3 protein. The data show about 320,000 distinct CDR3 sequences, over 20% seen once. CDR3 length equals 15 residues. Unmatched junction bases numbered 2, after V lost 3 bases and J lost 2 bases. Germline V gene lookup returns CDR1 MNHEY and CDR2 SMNVEV (reference sequence). Sorting recovered naive CD8 T cells on a CD8+CD4-CCR7+CD45RA+ profile. To note about this clonotype: Its target is unknown.

The source is a human donor in good health. Some libraries in this study had Jurkat cell RNA spiked in. Sequenced material: naive CD8+ T cells from blood, with Jurkat cell RNA spiked in. Subset specified: FACS-sorted CD8+CD4-CCR7+CD45RA+ naive T cells. This chain links TRBV27 with TRBJ2-7; 12 nucleotides align to TRBD2. The CDR3 spells CASSFGLAGPYEQYF. Written as DNA, the CDR3 is TGTGCCAGCAGTTTCGGACTAGCGGGGCCCTACGAGCAGTACTTC.